These 29 T cell receptor beta chains share one sample of origin, sequenced in a study of T cell responses to AZD1222 COVID-19 vaccine. Clones were read by immunoSEQ multiplex PCR, and TCRdb kept only the in-frame ones, dropping some. The sample holds about 86,000 clones, over 75% seen once. This specimen was peripheral blood, taken on day 0 of AZD1222 vaccination. The receptors originated from an adult in good health.

The V gene is TRBV5-1, the J gene TRBJ2-1; the D is unclear. V dropped 0 bases and J dropped 0 bases, with 4 bases sitting between them. The CDR3 has 14 residues. CDR1 and CDR2 (germline): SGHRS, YFSETQ. CDR3 in DNA: TGCGCCAGCAGCTTGGACCTCTCCTACAATGAGCAGTTCTTC. Its protein product is CASSLDLSYNEQFF.

The V call is TRBV9, the J call TRBJ1-2; D gene unclear. V gave up 4 bases and J gave up 0 bases, with 16 bases separating them. This CDR3 contains 16 residues. The V gene's germline CDR1 is SGDLS and CDR2 YYNGEE. The CDR3 DNA reads as TGTGCCAGCAGCCCAAAGGACGGGATCGCTAACTATGGCTACACCTTC. Translating it yields CASSPKDGIANYGYTF.

The V gene is TRBV9, the J gene TRBJ2-2, with a possible D match to TRBD1 (6 bases). CDR1 and CDR2 from the germline V gene are SGDLS and YYNGEE. V dropped 1 base and J dropped 3 bases, with 16 bases sitting between them. The CDR3 has 17 amino acids. CDR3 in amino acids: CASSVRADSEDTGELFF. DNA of the CDR3: TGTGCCAGCAGCGTACGGGCGGACAGCGAAGACACCGGGGAGCTGTTTTTT. The complete variable domain, with remaining parts taken from reference TRBV9 and TRBJ2-2, reads DSGVTQTPKHLITATGQRVTLRCSPRSGDLSVYWYQQSLDQGLQFLIQYYNGEERAKGNILERFSAQQFPDLHSELNLSSLELGDSALYFCASSVRADSEDTGELFFGEGSRLTVL.

V is TRBV5-1 and J is TRBJ1-1; D call uncertain. The CDR3 length is 13 residues. V lost 6 bases, J lost 1 base, and 10 bases lay in between. Germline V lookup: CDR1 SGHRS, CDR2 YFSETQ. The chain's CDR3 is CASMSLENTEAFF. The CDR3 coding sequence is TGCGCCAGCATGAGTTTAGAGAACACTGAAGCTTTCTTT. The full variable domain, rest sourced from reference TRBV5-1 and TRBJ1-1, is KAGVTQTPRYLIKTRGQQVTLSCSPISGHRSVSWYQQTPGQGLQFLFEYFSETQRNKGNFPGRFSGRQFSNSRSEMNVSTLELGDSALYLCASMSLENTEAFFGQGTRLTVV.

Details on this clone: This CDR3 is also generated by other DNA sequences in the sample. The V and J genes are TRBV28 and TRBJ2-2; TRBD1 matches at 7 bases. Germline lookup yields CDR1 MDHEN and CDR2 SYDVKM. Trimming removed 3 bases from V and 2 bases from J; junction bases left unmatched: 3. This CDR3 is built from 15 residues. In nucleotides, the CDR3 is TGTGCCAGCAGTTTTAACAGGGGAAACACCGGGGAGCTGTTTTTT. Its translation is CASSFNRGNTGELFF. Full variable domain (remainder filled in from reference TRBV28 and TRBJ2-2): DVKVTQSSRYLVKRTGEKVFLECVQDMDHENMFWYRQDPGLGLRLIYFSYDVKMKEKGDIPEGYSVSREKKERFSLILESASTNQTSMYLCASSFNRGNTGELFFGEGSRLTVL.

The chain links TRBV9 to TRBJ2-6; no reliable D call. The CDR3 has 19 amino acids. From germline, CDR1 is SGDLS and CDR2 YYNGEE. The V end lost 0 bases, the J end lost 0 bases, and 16 bases lay between the germline ends. CDR3 coding DNA: TGTGCCAGCAGCGTAGCGGTTCAGAGTTCGAGCTCTGGGGCCAACGTCCTGACTTTC. This encodes CASSVAVQSSSSGANVLTF.

The rearrangement joins TRBV28 to TRBJ2-4, with unresolved D. This CDR3 has 13 amino acids. The V gene's germline CDR1 is MDHEN and CDR2 SYDVKM. V dropped 4 bases and J dropped 6 bases, with 10 bases sitting between them. The CDR3 region is CASSSQMVNIQYF. DNA of the CDR3: TGTGCCAGCAGTTCACAGATGGTAAACATTCAGTACTTC.

This chain connects TRBV29-1 to TRBJ1-2; D gene uncertain. This CDR3 is built from 14 residues. Trimming left V 2 bases short and J 4 bases short, with 14 bases between. Germline CDR1 SQVTM, CDR2 ANQGSEA. CDR3 sequence (DNA): TGCAGCGTTGAAAACCCTCAGTTTCCCTATGGCTACACCTTC. It specifies CSVENPQFPYGYTF.

The genes are TRBV20-1 and TRBJ1-6, with D unresolved. Germline lookup yields CDR1 DFQATT and CDR2 SNEGSKA (reference sequence). V shed 3 bases and J shed 5 bases, with 14 bases lying between them. The length of the CDR3 is 15 residues. The CDR3 DNA reads as TGCAGTGCTAGTCTGCCGGGGAGGGATAATTCACCCCTCCACTTT. Protein: CSASLPGRDNSPLHF.

The rearrangement joins TRBV29-1 to TRBJ2-1, with D unclear. V lost 7 bases and J lost 3, with 13 bases in between. Germline V lookup: CDR1 SQVTM, CDR2 ANQGSEA. This CDR3 contains 13 residues. The CDR3 nucleotides read TGCAGCGCCGCTGGTTCCAGCTACAATGAGCAGTTCTTC. This encodes CSAAGSSYNEQFF.

The chain combines TRBV24-1 with TRBJ2-3; TRBD2 might be the D (5 bases). V shed 9 bases and J shed 2 bases, with 11 bases lying between them. Germline V gene data show CDR1 as KGHDR and CDR2 as SFDVKD. CDR3 size: 13 residues. The CDR3 region is CATSGRYTDTQYF. The CDR3 DNA sequence: TGTGCCACCTCGGGAAGGTACACAGATACGCAGTATTTT.

The V call is TRBV5-1, the J call TRBJ1-2; D remains unclear. The CDR3 has 16 amino acids. Trimming left V 0 bases short and J 2 bases short, with 14 bases between. Looked up from germline, CDR1 is SGHRS and CDR2 is YFSETQ. In DNA form, the CDR3 reads TGCGCCAGCAGCTTGGGCCGATTTAGTCTCAACTATGGCTACACCTTC. Amino acid sequence: CASSLGRFSLNYGYTF.

In this sample, this clone turned up a few times. This chain links TRBV9 with TRBJ1-1; 10 nucleotides match TRBD1. V lost 0 bases to trimming and J lost 12 bases; unmatched junction nucleotides: 2. This CDR3 spans 12 amino acids. Germline-derived CDR1 and CDR2 are SGDLS and YYNGEE. CDR3 DNA: TGTGCCAGCAGCGTAGGGGGACAGGGGCCTTTCTTT. Its protein is CASSVGGQGPFF.

The chain links TRBV9 to TRBJ2-1; TRBD1 matches at 11 bases. The CDR3 is 15 amino acids. CDR1 SGDLS and CDR2 YYNGEE come from the germline V gene. Trimming cost V 4 bases and J 7 bases; bases outside gene matches: 7. The CDR3 DNA is TGTGCCAGCAGCTTAGGACAGGGGGCATGGAATGAGCAGTTCTTC. Its protein product is CASSLGQGAWNEQFF.

The chain is built from TRBV4-2 and TRBJ2-4; TRBD2 matches 13 bases. Germline CDR1 reads LGHNA; CDR2 reads YNFKEQ. This CDR3 is 19 amino acids long. Trimming at V came to 0 bases and at J to 0 bases, leaving 5 bases not matched to a gene. CDR3 DNA sequence: TGTGCCAGCAGCCAAGACGGGACTAGCGGGACTCTAGCCAAAAACATTCAGTACTTC. Protein sequence: CASSQDGTSGTLAKNIQYF.

The chain links TRBV9 to TRBJ2-7, with TRBD2 matching 8 bases. Trimming cost V 4 bases and J 3 bases; bases outside gene matches: 6. This CDR3 has 14 amino acids. CDR1 and CDR2 (germline): SGDLS, YYNGEE. DNA for the CDR3: TGTGCCAGCAGCAAAACTAGCGGCTACTACGAGCAGTACTTC. It is translated as CASSKTSGYYEQYF.

J is TRBJ2-5 and V is TRBV9; the match to TRBD2 covers 7 bases. V was clipped by 0 bases and J by 5 bases; unmatched bases: 10. This CDR3 comprises 16 residues. Germline V gene lookup returns CDR1 SGDLS and CDR2 YYNGEE. The CDR3 loop reads CASSVESWGGVETQYF. The DNA for the CDR3 is TGTGCCAGCAGCGTAGAGTCATGGGGAGGGGTGGAGACCCAGTACTTC.

The V and J genes are TRBV6-2 or TRBV6-3 and TRBJ2-7; the match to TRBD1 covers 9 bases. The CDR3 totals 13 residues. CDR1 is MNHEY and CDR2 is SVGEGT in the germline V gene. Trimming took 6 bases from V and 5 from J; bases not matched to a gene: 5. CDR3 protein: CASSFGQGNEQYF. CDR3 DNA sequence: TGTGCCAGCAGCTTCGGACAGGGGAACGAGCAGTACTTC.

J is TRBJ1-3 and V is TRBV2; a weak D match, TRBD1 (5 bases). The germline gives CDR1 SNHLY, CDR2 FYNNEI. The CDR3 extends over 13 amino acids. Trimming pared 8 bases from V and 0 bases from J, leaving 8 bases between. In DNA, the CDR3 is TGTGCCAGCGGCAGGGCCTCTGGAAACACCATATATTTT. Its translation: CASGRASGNTIYF.

The chain employs TRBV4-1 and TRBJ1-3; 7 nucleotides match TRBD1. CDR3 size: 17 residues. The V and J ends lost 3 bases and 0 bases, in that order; junction bases with no gene match: 8. Germline V CDR1 and CDR2: MGHRA, YSYEKL. As DNA, the CDR3 is TGCGCCAGCAGCCAGGGGACAGCTGGCCGCTCTGGAAACACCATATATTTT. Residues: CASSQGTAGRSGNTIYF.

This chain connects TRBV11-2 to TRBJ1-4; D is unresolved. Germline lookup yields CDR1 SGHAT and CDR2 FQNNGV. The CDR3 is made up of 15 amino acids. Trimming shortened V by 3 bases and J by 0 bases, and 8 bases separated the two germline ends. CDR3 nucleotide sequence: TGTGCCAGCAGCTTGAACAGTGCAACTAATGAAAAACTGTTTTTT. Translated: CASSLNSATNEKLFF. The full variable domain, in which reference TRBV11-2 and TRBJ1-4 provide the parts outside the CDR3, is EAGVAQSPRYKIIEKRQSVAFWCNPISGHATLYWYQQILGQGPKLLIQFQNNGVVDDSQLPKDRFSAERLKGVDSTLKIQPAKLEDSAVYLCASSLNSATNEKLFFGSGTQLSVL.

The chain uses TRBV28 and TRBJ2-5, with D perhaps matching TRBD1 (5 bases). Germline loops: CDR1 MDHEN, CDR2 SYDVKM. The V end was cut by 8 bases, the J end by 6 bases, with 13 bases between. The CDR3 is made up of 12 amino acids. CDR3 nucleotides: TGTGCCAGCCGGCAGGGCATAAAGACCCAGTACTTC. Translating it yields CASRQGIKTQYF.

The V call is TRBV27, the J call TRBJ1-2; the D gene is possibly TRBD1 (6 bases). Germline CDR1 is MNHEY and CDR2 is SMNVEV (reference sequence). Trimming took 0 bases from V and 8 from J, leaving 13 bases between them. This CDR3 spans 14 amino acids. CDR3 DNA: TGTGCCAGCAGTTTATCGGCAGGGGTCAAAGGCTACACCTTC. Translation: CASSLSAGVKGYTF.

This clone was found a few times. This sequence joins TRBV29-1 and TRBJ2-7; no reliable D call. The V and J ends lost 4 bases and 4 bases respectively, with 14 bases between them. Germline V gene data show CDR1 as SQVTM and CDR2 as ANQGSEA. The CDR3 has 13 residues. For the CDR3, the DNA is TGCAGCGTTGCAATGGGCTCCTCTTACGAGCAGTACTTC. Protein: CSVAMGSSYEQYF.

With regard to this clone: The sample holds other DNA sequences that translate to the same CDR3. J is TRBJ2-3 and V is TRBV28, with D possibly TRBD1 on 7 matching bases. The CDR3 has 14 amino acids. CDR1 MDHEN and CDR2 SYDVKM come from the germline V gene. Trimming left V 4 bases short and J 0 bases short, with 8 bases between. This chain's CDR3 is CASSSGGSTDTQYF. The DNA for the CDR3 is TGTGCCAGCAGTTCAGGGGGGAGCACAGATACGCAGTATTTT.

The rearrangement joins TRBV19 to TRBJ2-4; tentative D call: TRBD1 (7 bases). Germline V gene lookup returns CDR1 LNHDA and CDR2 SQIVND (reference sequence). This CDR3 has 15 residues. The V and J ends lost 5 bases and 1 base respectively, with 12 bases between them. This CDR3 reads CASSSPGGAKNIQYF. In nucleotides, the CDR3 is TGTGCCAGTAGTTCGCCAGGGGGGGCCAAAAACATTCAGTACTTC.

V usage is TRBV10-1 and J usage is TRBJ1-1; TRBD1 aligns across 10 bases. This CDR3 region has 15 residues. Germline V lookup: CDR1 WNHNN, CDR2 SYGVQD (reference sequence). Losses at the gene ends were 5 bases for V and 1 base for J; bases not matched to a gene: 4. The CDR3 here is CASSKRDRGNTEAFF. CDR3 bases: TGCGCCAGCAGTAAACGGGACAGGGGGAACACTGAAGCTTTCTTT.

V is TRBV5-5 and J is TRBJ2-5; D possibly corresponds to TRBD2 (5 bases). The V gene lost 2 bases and the J gene lost 7 bases, with 6 bases spanning the gap. Germline-derived CDR1 and CDR2 are SGHKS and YYEKEE (reference sequence). CDR3 length equals 11 residues. CDR3 sequence (DNA): TGTGCCAGCAGCTTCGGAGGGACCCAGTACTTC. It translates to CASSFGGTQYF.

This clone was found once. The chain has TRBV19 and TRBJ2-7, with 9 positions matching TRBD1. V lost 5 bases to trimming and J lost 2 bases; unmatched junction nucleotides: 4. The CDR3 has 14 residues. Germline values: CDR1 LNHDA, CDR2 SQIVND (reference sequence). Written as DNA, the CDR3 is TGTGCCAGTAGTCGTCGACAGGGGGCCTACGAGCAGTACTTC. Translating gives CASSRRQGAYEQYF.